The next 23 T cell receptor beta chains were all read from a single sample in a study of molecular identifiers for immune sequencing clone quantification. TCRdb analysed the PCR reads with MiXCR anew, one entry per CDR3 protein. The repertoire holds fewer than 350,000 distinct CDR3 sequences, with about a fifth as singletons. The sample consisted of naive CD8+ T cells from blood, with Jurkat cell RNA spiked in. Indicated subset: FACS-sorted CD8+CD4-CCR7+CD45RA+ naive T cells. The receptors shown here come from a human donor in good health. Some libraries in this study had Jurkat cell RNA spiked in.

In this sample, this clonotype turned up a few times. This chain links TRBV29-1 with TRBJ1-1; unclear D gene. Germline CDR1 and CDR2: SQVTM and ANQGSEA. V lost 3 bases and J 7 bases, leaving 6 bases between the germline ends. This CDR3 comprises 10 residues. CDR3 nucleotides: TGCAGCGTTGAGGTGCTTGAAGCTTTCTTT. It yields the protein CSVEVLEAFF.

The sample holds many counts of this clonotype. The V and J genes are TRBV4-2 and TRBJ1-1, with D unresolved. The V gene lost 1 base and the J gene lost 6 bases, with 9 bases spanning the gap. In germline, CDR1 is LGHNA, CDR2 YNFKEQ. This CDR3 is built from 13 residues. For the CDR3, the DNA is TGTGCCAGCAGCCAAGGTGTACTTGCTGAAGCTTTCTTT. This encodes CASSQGVLAEAFF.

This clonotype appeared a few times. One end of the junction does not line up with germline, which may come from a read error. This sequence joins TRBV4-3 and TRBJ2-2; the D gene is possibly TRBD2 (6 bases). Looked up from germline, CDR1 is LGHNA and CDR2 is YSLEER. The CDR3 has 17 amino acids. CDR3 loop: CASSQDSRGWNTGGLFF. In DNA, the CDR3 is TGCGCCAGCAGCCAAGATAGTAGGGGTTGGAACACCGGGGGGCTGTTTTTT.

A few counts support this clonotype. A much larger clonotype is one base distant, so this may be a read error. The chain carries TRBV7-9 and TRBJ1-4; tentatively, D is TRBD1 (5 bases). This CDR3 is 13 amino acids long. The V gene's germline CDR1 is SEHNR and CDR2 FQNEAQ (reference sequence). CDR3 loop: CASGDATNEKLLF. CDR3 in DNA: TGTGCCAGCGGGGACGCAACTAATGAAAAACTGCTTTTT.

This clonotype was detected many times. This chain links TRBV12-3 or TRBV12-4 with TRBJ1-1; TRBD1 might be the D (5 bases). This CDR3 is 15 amino acids long. The germline V and J ends were trimmed by 1 base and 0 bases, with 9 bases remaining between them. The CDR3 nucleotides read TGTGCCAGCAGTTTAGATCAGGGTATGAACACTGAAGCTTTCTTT. This sequence encodes CASSLDQGMNTEAFF.

The chain recombines TRBV20-1 with TRBJ2-7; possible D gene TRBD2, 6 bases. This CDR3 spans 18 amino acids. Germline CDR1 is DFQATT and CDR2 is SNEGSKA (reference sequence). V lost 0 bases, J lost 0 bases, and 21 bases lay in between. The CDR3 DNA reads as TGCAGTGCTAGAGATTTTTTGGGAAGCGGGCAAAGCTCCTACGAGCAGTACTTC. This codes for CSARDFLGSGQSSYEQYF.

This clonotype occurred many times. V usage is TRBV4-1 and J usage is TRBJ1-4; 9 bases agree with TRBD1. CDR3 length: 20 amino acids. CDR1 and CDR2 from the germline V gene are MGHRA and YSYEKL. With V trimmed by 7 bases and J by 0 bases, 18 bases remained unmatched. The CDR3, as DNA: TGCGCCAGCAAGGGGACCCCGGGACAGGGTGTATCTGCAACTAATGAAAAACTGTTTTTT. Protein product: CASKGTPGQGVSATNEKLFF.

The table lists this clonotype with a few counts. The genes are TRBV5-1 and TRBJ2-1; a weak D match, TRBD2 (5 bases). CDR3 length equals 13 residues. Germline CDR1 is SGHRS and CDR2 is YFSETQ. Trimming stripped 7 bases from V and 3 bases from J, with 11 bases between. The CDR3 region has the DNA TGCGCCAGCCGCGAGGGCAGCTACAATGAGCAGTTCTTC. It encodes CASREGSYNEQFF.

This clonotype was found once. This may be a read error, as it is one base from a much larger clone. V gene TRBV4-3 combines with J gene TRBJ2-7; D is unclear. Per the germline V gene, CDR1 is LGHNA and CDR2 is YSLEER. Trimming took 0 bases from V and 3 from J, leaving 12 bases between them. CDR3 length: 15 amino acids. The CDR3 coding sequence is TGCGCCAGCAGCCAAGAACCCGAACAGAGCTACGAGCAGTACTTC. It is translated as CASSQEPEQSYEQYF.

This clonotype was observed at least ten times. The V gene is TRBV6-1, the J gene TRBJ2-7; D may be TRBD1 (6 bases). V gave up 3 bases and J gave up 1 base, with 7 bases separating them. CDR1 and CDR2 from the germline V gene are MNHNS and SASEGT. The CDR3 consists of 13 residues. The CDR3 sequence is CASSDTGSYEQYF. The CDR3 DNA reads as TGTGCCAGCAGTGATACAGGGTCCTACGAGCAGTACTTC.

This clonotype was counted at least ten times. V is TRBV4-1 and J is TRBJ2-3; D gene unclear. This CDR3 has 11 amino acids. Germline CDR1 reads MGHRA; CDR2 reads YSYEKL. Trimming removed 1 base at V and 5 bases at J, with 1 base between. The CDR3 nucleotides are TGCGCCAGCAGCCAAGGAGATACGCAGTATTTT. Its translation: CASSQGDTQYF.

The chain links TRBV4-3 to TRBJ2-7, with D possibly TRBD1 on 5 matching bases. Germline V CDR1 and CDR2: LGHNA, YSLEER. The ends were cut back, 1 base at V and 5 bases at J, with 9 bases in the middle. This CDR3 region has 13 residues. The CDR3 DNA reads as TGCGCCAGCAGCCAAGGTACAGGACACGAGCAGTACTTC. It specifies CASSQGTGHEQYF.

This clonotype was counted only a few times. This clone may be a read error of a much larger clone one base away. Since the CDR3 does not end with the conserved phenylalanine or tryptophan, this likely comes from a read error. J is TRBJ1-1 and V is TRBV6-5; the D gene is possibly TRBD1 (6 bases). The CDR3 extends over 14 amino acids. Germline V gene lookup returns CDR1 MNHEY and CDR2 SVGAGI. V was cut by 6 bases and J by 0 bases, with 11 bases left in between. CDR3 sequence reads: CASRRDTLNTEAFS. The CDR3 DNA reads as TGTGCCAGCAGAAGGGACACACTGAACACTGAAGCTTTCTCT.

This clonotype was detected only a few times. A read error may account for a junction end that differs from germline. The V call is TRBV7-2, the J call TRBJ1-1; TRBD1 might be the D (6 bases). The CDR3 runs to 13 residues. Germline V gene lookup returns CDR1 SGHTA and CDR2 FQGNSA. CDR3 region: CASSLGGGTEALF. The CDR3 DNA sequence: TGTGCCAGCAGCTTAGGGGGGGGCACTGAAGCTCTCTTT.

In its sample, this clonotype was seen a few times. The gene calls are TRBV3-1 and TRBJ2-7; D gene ambiguous. There are 14 residues in the CDR3. The V gene's germline CDR1 is LGHDT and CDR2 YNNKEL (reference sequence). V was cut by 2 bases and J by 2 bases, with 10 bases left in between. CDR3: CASSQIDTPYEQYF. CDR3 sequence (DNA): TGTGCCAGCAGCCAAATAGATACTCCCTACGAGCAGTACTTC.

This clonotype was seen at least ten times. The chain links TRBV6-1 to TRBJ2-3; 8 nucleotides align to TRBD2. With 4 bases clipped from V and 4 bases from J, the junction kept 13 bases outside the gene matches. Germline CDR1 reads MNHNS; CDR2 reads SASEGT. The length of the CDR3 is 17 residues. The DNA of the CDR3 is TGTGCCAGCAGTGGTCCCGGGACTAGATCTCCGCCAGATACGCAGTATTTT. This sequence encodes CASSGPGTRSPPDTQYF.

Worth noting for this clonotype: A much bigger clone sits one base away, suggesting this may be a read error. The chain joins TRBV15 to TRBJ1-2, with D tentatively TRBD1 (5 bases). This CDR3 region has 15 residues. Looked up from germline, CDR1 is LNHNV and CDR2 is YYDKDF (reference sequence). The CDR3 DNA reads as TGTGCCACCAGCAGAGAAAGGGGAGCTAACTATGTCTACACCTTC. It codes for CATSRERGANYVYTF.

This clonotype has at least ten counts. The CDR3 DNA reads as TGCGCCAGCAGCTTAGGACAGGGCTTAGGAAACACCATATATTTT. It translates to CASSLGQGLGNTIYF. This chain links TRBV4-3 with TRBJ1-3; 8 bases line up with TRBD1. The V gene end was trimmed by 5 bases and the J gene end by 4 bases; junction bases not matched to a gene: 7. From germline, CDR1 is LGHNA and CDR2 YSLEER. The CDR3 length is 15 residues.

In this sample, this clonotype turned up many times. The chain links TRBV29-1 to TRBJ2-7, with D possibly called TRBD1 or TRBD2 (5 bases each). V lost 7 bases, J lost 3 bases, and 13 bases lay in between. This CDR3 is built from 12 residues. Germline CDR1 SQVTM, CDR2 ANQGSEA. CDR3 in DNA: TGCAGCGCCTGGGACGGGGACTACGAGCAGTACTTC. Encoded protein: CSAWDGDYEQYF.

Regarding this clonotype: Here the CDR3 omits its conserved ending phenylalanine or tryptophan, so a read error is the likely source. The J gene is TRBJ1-5, the V gene TRBV19; maybe TRBD1 (6 bases). CDR1 and CDR2 (germline): LNHDA, SQIVND (reference sequence). Deletions cut 3 bases from V and 7 bases from J, with 10 bases between. The CDR3 is made up of 13 amino acids. The CDR3: CASSIGGGQPQHL. CDR3 nucleotide sequence: TGTGCCAGTAGTATTGGGGGCGGCCAGCCCCAGCATCTT.

On this clonotype: A much larger clone is a single base away; this may be a read error. The CDR3 bases are TGTGCCAGCAGCTTAGCACTTTCCGGGCCCTACGACACTGAAGCTTTCTTT. This encodes CASSLALSGPYDTEAFF. The chain joins TRBV7-9 to TRBJ1-1; D ambiguous. CDR3 size: 17 residues. Trimming pared 0 bases from V and 3 bases from J, leaving 17 bases between. Germline CDR1 is SEHNR and CDR2 is FQNEAQ (reference sequence).

This clonotype was found many times. The chain combines TRBV27 with TRBJ1-6; weak D call: TRBD1 (5 bases). The CDR3 totals 12 residues. The V gene's germline CDR1 is MNHEY and CDR2 SMNVEV (reference sequence). Deletions cut 5 bases from V and 10 bases from J, with 9 bases between. CDR3 amino acids: CASSGGGSPLHF. The CDR3 nucleotides are TGTGCCAGCAGTGGGGGAGGGTCACCCCTCCACTTT.

Regarding this clonotype: Possible read error: a much larger clone is one base away. Lacking the conserved final phenylalanine or tryptophan, this CDR3 likely reflects a read error. This chain uses TRBV7-9 with TRBJ2-5; D unresolved. The CDR3 has 13 amino acids. Germline values: CDR1 SEHNR, CDR2 FQNEAQ (reference sequence). V was clipped by 2 bases and J by 1 base, with 5 bases between them. The CDR3 reads CASSLRIQETQYS. The CDR3 DNA is TGTGCCAGCAGCTTACGGATCCAAGAGACCCAGTACTCC.